These 9 T cell receptor beta chains share one sample of origin, sequenced in a study of Graves' ophthalmopathy and Graves' hyperthyroidism. RNA transcripts were the source from which TCR beta CDR3 regions were amplified. The workflow started with a first-round RT-PCR run with HTBI primers and then moved on to a second-round multiplex PCR. TCRdb used MiXCR to reprocess the multiplex PCR reads, holding one entry per CDR3 protein. The sample lists some 1.1 million distinct CDR3 sequences; roughly 35% were seen once. Material for sequencing was peripheral blood or thyroid tissue (not recorded which). The receptors originated from an adult man with Graves' hyperthyroidism.

This chain links TRBV7-9 with TRBJ1-2, with 7 bases aligning to TRBD1. Germline CDR1 is SEHNR and CDR2 is FQNEAQ (reference sequence). The junction had 6 bases not matched to a gene; V was cut back by 4 bases and J by 4 bases. CDR3 size: 14 residues. CDR3 DNA: TGTGCCAGCAGCTCGCAGGGGGGGTGCTATGGCTACACCTTC. Translated, it gives CASSSQGGCYGYTF.

The V call is TRBV6-5, the J call TRBJ1-6; D is ambiguous. The CDR3 covers 15 residues. The germline V gene encodes CDR1 MNHEY and CDR2 SVGAGI. The germline V and J ends were trimmed by 7 bases and 0 bases, with 10 bases remaining between them. CDR3: CASKDPSSYNSPLHF. Here the CDR3 DNA reads TGTGCCAGCAAAGACCCAAGCTCCTATAATTCACCCCTCCACTTT.

The chain has TRBV4-3 and TRBJ1-1, with D possibly TRBD1 on 6 matching bases. Germline lookup yields CDR1 LGHNA and CDR2 YSLEER. Trimming left V 1 base short and J 1 base short, with 10 bases between. The CDR3 sequence is 15 residues long. The CDR3 loop reads CASSQGTAPNTEAFF. CDR3 DNA sequence: TGCGCCAGCAGCCAAGGGACAGCCCCGAACACTGAAGCTTTCTTT.

This clonotype was seen once. This may stem from a read error, because a much larger clone lies one nucleotide away. This chain connects TRBV5-1 to TRBJ2-5, with 8 bases lining up with TRBD1. CDR3 length: 14 residues. CDR1 is SGHRS, CDR2 YFSETQ, per germline. This CDR3 reads CASRDGQGVETQYF. The CDR3 DNA sequence: TGTGCCAGCAGAGATGGACAGGGAGTAGAGACCCAGTACTTC.

This clonotype was observed at least ten times. The V call is TRBV5-5, the J call TRBJ2-5, with TRBD1 as a possible D gene (6 bases). The germline V gene has CDR1 SGHKS and CDR2 YYEKEE (reference sequence). This CDR3 comprises 14 residues. The germline V and J ends were trimmed by 2 bases and 4 bases, with 12 bases remaining between them. CDR3: CASSFGNRAETQYF. CDR3 coding DNA: TGTGCCAGCAGCTTTGGCAACAGGGCAGAGACCCAGTACTTC.

To note about this clonotype: Its ends do not fully match the called genes, so a read error is possible. J is TRBJ1-2 and V is TRBV10-2; 12 nucleotides match TRBD1. Germline CDR1 WSHSY, CDR2 SAAADI. The CDR3 covers 15 residues. CDR3 DNA: TGTGCCAGCAGTTCGGGACAGGGGGCATCGTCTGGCTACACCTTC. This gives the protein CASSSGQGASSGYTF.

To note about this clonotype: Its ends do not fully match the called genes, so a read error is possible. The CDR3 reads CASSQAEVNYEQYF. The CDR3 nucleotides are TGCGCCAGCAGCCAAGCGGAGGTCAACTACGAGCAGTACTTC. The V call is TRBV7-9, the J call TRBJ2-7, with a weak D call TRBD2 (5 bases). This CDR3 contains 14 residues. Germline CDR1 SEHNR, CDR2 FQNEAQ (reference sequence).

This clonotype was recorded many times. The chain joins TRBV29-1 to TRBJ2-7; D may correspond to TRBD1 or TRBD2 (5 bases each). CDR3 size: 16 residues. Trimming took 1 base from V and 3 from J, leaving 19 bases between them. Per the germline V gene, CDR1 is SQVTM and CDR2 is ANQGSEA. The CDR3 nucleotides read TGCAGCGTTGAAGTGAGGGCAGGGCGGTTCGTCTACGAGCAGTACTTC. Protein sequence: CSVEVRAGRFVYEQYF.

The table lists this clonotype with a few counts. The rearrangement links TRBV14 to TRBJ2-2, with D uncertain. The CDR3 length is 13 residues. Trimming cost V 7 bases and J 2 bases, with 8 bases left between them. CDR1 is SGHDN and CDR2 is FVKESK in the germline V gene. The CDR3 region has the DNA TGTGCCAGCAATGGTCGAAACACCGGGGAGCTGTTTTTT. It codes for CASNGRNTGELFF.